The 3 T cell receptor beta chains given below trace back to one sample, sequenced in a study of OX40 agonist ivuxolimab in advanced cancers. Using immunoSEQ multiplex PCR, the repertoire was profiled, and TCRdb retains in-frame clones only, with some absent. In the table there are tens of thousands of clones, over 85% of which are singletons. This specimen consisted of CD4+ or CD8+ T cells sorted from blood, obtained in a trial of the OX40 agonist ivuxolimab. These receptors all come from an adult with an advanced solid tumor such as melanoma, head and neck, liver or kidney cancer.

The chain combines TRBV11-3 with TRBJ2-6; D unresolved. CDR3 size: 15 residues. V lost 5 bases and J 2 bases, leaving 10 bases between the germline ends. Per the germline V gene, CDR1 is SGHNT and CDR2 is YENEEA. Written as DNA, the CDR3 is TGTGCCAGCAGCGACGGTGGGACTGGGGCCAACGTCCTGACTTTC. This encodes CASSDGGTGANVLTF.

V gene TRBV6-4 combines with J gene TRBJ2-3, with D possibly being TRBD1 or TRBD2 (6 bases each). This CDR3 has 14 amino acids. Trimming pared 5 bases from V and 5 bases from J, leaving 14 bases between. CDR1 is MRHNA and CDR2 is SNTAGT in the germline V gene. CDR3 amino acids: CASSWRGQKDTQYF. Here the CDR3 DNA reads TGTGCCAGCAGTTGGCGGGGACAAAAAGATACGCAGTATTTT.

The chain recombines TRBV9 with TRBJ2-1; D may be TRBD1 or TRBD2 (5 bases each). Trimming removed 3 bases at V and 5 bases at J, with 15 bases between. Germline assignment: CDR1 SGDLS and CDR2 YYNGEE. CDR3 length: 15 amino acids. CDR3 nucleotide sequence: TGTGCCAGCAGCGCCTGGGGGATCCCAGACAATGAGCAGTTCTTC. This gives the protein CASSAWGIPDNEQFF.